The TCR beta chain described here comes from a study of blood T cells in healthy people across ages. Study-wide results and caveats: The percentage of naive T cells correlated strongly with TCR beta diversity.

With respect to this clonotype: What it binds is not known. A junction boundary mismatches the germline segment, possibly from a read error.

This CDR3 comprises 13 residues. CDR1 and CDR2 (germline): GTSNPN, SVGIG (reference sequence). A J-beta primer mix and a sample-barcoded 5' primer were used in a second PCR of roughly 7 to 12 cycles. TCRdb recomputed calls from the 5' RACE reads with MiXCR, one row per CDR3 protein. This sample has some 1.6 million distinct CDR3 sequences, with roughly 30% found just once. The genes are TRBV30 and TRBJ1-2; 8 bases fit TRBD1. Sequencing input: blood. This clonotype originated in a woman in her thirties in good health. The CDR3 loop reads CTWSQLTGDGYTF. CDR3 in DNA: TGTACCTGGAGTCAACTGACAGGGGATGGCTACACCTTC.